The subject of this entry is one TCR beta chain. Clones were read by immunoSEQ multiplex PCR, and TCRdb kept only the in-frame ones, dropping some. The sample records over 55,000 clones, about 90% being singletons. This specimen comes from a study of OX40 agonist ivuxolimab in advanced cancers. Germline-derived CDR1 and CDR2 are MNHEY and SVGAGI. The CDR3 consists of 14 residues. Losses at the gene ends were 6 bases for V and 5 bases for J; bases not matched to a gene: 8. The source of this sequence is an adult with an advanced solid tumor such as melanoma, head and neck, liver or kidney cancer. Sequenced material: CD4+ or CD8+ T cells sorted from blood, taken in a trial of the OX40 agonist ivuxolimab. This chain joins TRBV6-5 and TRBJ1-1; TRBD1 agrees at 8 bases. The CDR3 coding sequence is TGTGCCAGCAGCCCCTGGACAGGGAGGACTGAAGCTTTCTTT. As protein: CASSPWTGRTEAFF.